This T cell receptor beta chain was identified during a study of OX40 agonist ivuxolimab in advanced cancers. As for the study in general: A history of anti-PD-1, anti-PD-L1 or anti-CTLA-4 therapy was acceptable, and about 40% had some. Patients achieving partial responses numbered three: one hepatocellular carcinoma case and two cutaneous melanoma cases.

TCRdb's copy holds only in-frame clones and misses some; the assay was immunoSEQ multiplex PCR. The sample gives roughly 70,000 clones, roughly four fifths of which show up once; around 6.7% is in the top ten. The study's findings and limits: At 0.1 to 3.0 mg/kg and by week 6, clonal expansion occurred in CD4+ and CD8+ blood T cells.

Remarks on this clone: Antigen: not known.

This sequence originates from an adult with an advanced solid tumor such as melanoma, head and neck, liver or kidney cancer. The input for sequencing was CD4+ or CD8+ T cells sorted from blood, taken in a trial of the OX40 agonist ivuxolimab.

Here the CDR3 reads CASRLQGVTYNSPLHF. CDR3 coding DNA: TGTGCCAGCAGACTACAGGGGGTCACCTATAATTCACCCCTCCACTTT. The rearrangement links TRBV7-9 to TRBJ1-6; 8 bases match TRBD1. The CDR3 consists of 16 residues. The germline CDR1 and CDR2 sequences are SEHNR and FQNEAQ (reference sequence). V shed 6 bases and J 2 bases; nucleotides not matched to a gene: 6.